Included here is one T cell receptor beta chain sequence, with context. The antigen it binds to is not known. Base qualities are not at hand, and no much larger clone is one base apart. To prepare the library, PCR was applied. The reads were generated on an Illumina HiSeq 2500. To reduce PCR and sequencing biases, unique molecular identifiers were incorporated into the TCR beta cDNA libraries. Every 1 to 10 million input T cells yielded approximately 500,000 cDNA molecules, meaning each molecule approximated one T cell. The same protocol used for the earlier healthy control dataset was applied to prepare and sequence the patient libraries. Within a given batch, samples were prepared together, multiplexed and sequenced on the same HiSeq lane. The authors processed their data as follows. MIGEC handled the raw barcoded reads, throwing out single-read molecular identifier groups before consensus assembly and CDR3 extraction. VDJtools was used for post-analysis of the clonotype tables, with diversity normalized by down-sampling every dataset to the smallest sample size. In repertoire overlap clustering, CDR3 amino acid sequences, but not nucleotide sequences, were matched to correct batch-related cross-sample contamination. TCRdb ran its own pipeline on the public reads, namely fastp trimming at Q25 and MiXCR clone calling, and kept in-frame beta chains. Every CDR3 protein is listed once, alongside the most common genes and DNA of its rows. For this entry, the V and J calls and clone size follow TCRdb and not the study's own pipeline. The sample table holds hundreds of thousands of distinct CDR3 sequences, of which just under 30% were seen once. The leading ten clones occupy around 0.56% of the sample.

The data were obtained in a study of post-analysis software for immune sequencing data (dated by TCRdb to the mid-2010s). In terms of the full investigation: Relapsing-remitting, secondary progressive and progressive-relapsing multiple sclerosis were recorded as disease courses, and subtype annotation was lacking for some patients. The patient repertoires were set against under 12 previously published healthy control repertoires from donors whose ages ranged from roughly 6 to 26 years. A subset of samples was prepared in parallel using single-end sample barcoding, then pooled and co-amplified after Illumina adapter ligation.

To demonstrate the VDJtools post-analysis software, TCR beta repertoires were profiled from the peripheral blood of some 12 young patients with multiple sclerosis. Multiple sclerosis patients were children and adolescents aged about 6 to 17 years. The study at large found these results: The control group was slightly older than the multiple sclerosis patient group. Compared with controls, multiple sclerosis patients had significantly lower normalized Chao1 diversity, a finding suggesting substantial peripheral T-cell clonal expansion. Direct clustering with F measure revealed strong co-clustering of samples prepared in the same batch, which led to a batch-effect correction. Significantly higher frequencies in patients than in controls were found for roughly 5 TRBV segments, including TRBV5-6, TRBV5-1 and TRBV20-1.

The germline V gene yields ENHRY for CDR1 and SYGVKD for CDR2. The CDR3 numbers 15 residues from cysteine through phenylalanine. Just CDR3 DNA is preserved here, 45 bases in frame from base 1. The germline V and J ends show losses of 10 bases and 8 bases respectively, and no gene match explains 18 bases of the junction. Sequencing was carried out using blood. This clonotype was obtained from a girl aged 5 to 17 with multiple sclerosis. The chain joins TRBV10-3 to TRBJ1-2; 8 junctional bases match TRBD1. For the CDR3, the sequence is CATRRGGDRGDGYTF. The nucleotide sequence is given as TGTGCCACACGCCGAGGGGGTGACAGGGGTGACGGCTACACCTTC.